This TCR beta chain was obtained from a study of CD8 T cells in ankylosing spondylitis. Study-wide results and limits: Blood of patients with ankylosing spondylitis appeared to be characterized by a TCR beta motif of 8 or 9 highly homologous variants.

TCRdb reanalysed the 5' RACE reads using MiXCR and keeps one entry per CDR3 protein. The sample lists a few hundred thousand distinct CDR3 sequences, about an eighth seen once, with under 7.5% in the top ten. This clonotype was detected a few times. Its antigen is unidentified. The TCR comes from a male donor with ankylosing spondylitis. Sequencing was performed on blood, either unsorted or a sorted T cell fraction (not recorded which).

This CDR3 is CASSFTPVQETQYF. The CDR3, as DNA: TGCGCCAGCAGCTTCACACCCGTCCAAGAGACCCAGTACTTC. The J gene is TRBJ2-5, the V gene TRBV5-1; D gene unclear. Germline CDR1 and CDR2: SGHRS and YFSETQ. Deletions cut 2 bases from V and 1 base from J, with 9 bases between. This CDR3 contains 14 residues.